The next 30 T cell receptor beta chains were all read from a single sample in a study of blood T cell repertoires in COVID-19. The data were produced by immunoSEQ multiplex PCR, yet TCRdb's version contains in-frame clones alone and is incomplete. The table records 20,000 to 30,000 clones, around 90% of them present only once. The source material was peripheral blood. All receptors derive from a human donor in a cohort sampled during active COVID-19.

The chain recombines TRBV3-1 (or the pseudogene TRBV3-2) with TRBJ2-1; 7 bases map to TRBD2. Germline CDR1 reads LGHDT; CDR2 reads YNNKEL (reference sequence). CDR3 length: 16 amino acids. V lost 4 bases, J lost 7 bases, and 13 bases stayed unmatched. The CDR3 protein is CASSRLAAQGGNEQFF. CDR3 nucleotides: TGTGCCAGCAGCCGGTTGGCCGCTCAGGGAGGGAATGAGCAGTTCTTC.

The chain recombines TRBV27 with TRBJ2-1; 8 nucleotides agree with TRBD2. V shed 4 bases, J shed 5 bases, and the junction held 7 bases outside the gene matches. The CDR3 is 15 amino acids. The germline V gene has CDR1 MNHEY and CDR2 SMNVEV (reference sequence). CDR3 amino acids: CASSSGGRSNNEQFF. The CDR3 DNA reads as TGTGCCAGCAGTTCCGGCGGGAGGTCGAACAATGAGCAGTTCTTC.

The J gene is TRBJ1-1, the V gene TRBV5-1, with 10 bases fitting TRBD1. J lost 5 bases, V lost 4 bases, and 5 bases had no gene match. Germline V CDR1 and CDR2: SGHRS, YFSETQ. The CDR3 runs to 14 residues. CDR3 loop: CASSVRTGGTEAFF. Written as DNA, the CDR3 is TGCGCCAGCAGCGTTAGGACAGGGGGAACTGAAGCTTTCTTT.

This chain uses TRBV2 with TRBJ1-1; TRBD1 might be the D (5 bases). V dropped 2 bases and J dropped 0 bases, with 10 bases sitting between them. This CDR3 is 15 amino acids long. Germline-derived CDR1 and CDR2 are SNHLY and FYNNEI. This chain's CDR3 is CASSEQGPMNTEAFF. CDR3 coding DNA: TGTGCCAGCAGTGAACAGGGCCCCATGAACACTGAAGCTTTCTTT.

This rearrangement joins TRBV28 to TRBJ2-5; D remains ambiguous. Trimming cost V 4 bases and J 1 base, with 4 bases left between them. CDR1 and CDR2 (germline): MDHEN, SYDVKM. The CDR3 consists of 12 residues. CDR3 amino acids: CASSSSQETQYF. CDR3 DNA sequence: TGTGCCAGCAGTTCTAGCCAAGAGACCCAGTACTTC.

In its sample, this clone is medium-sized. The genes are TRBV12-3 or TRBV12-4 and TRBJ2-5; 7 nucleotides match TRBD2. The CDR3 length is 12 residues. The V segment lost 7 bases and the J segment 5 bases; nucleotides outside the gene matches: 4. CDR3 sequence (DNA): TGTGCCAGCAACCCGGGGGGTGAGACCCAGTACTTC. This translates into CASNPGGETQYF.

The chain links TRBV3-1 (or the pseudogene TRBV3-2) to TRBJ2-7; D is uncertain. There are 15 residues in the CDR3. Germline CDR1 reads LGHDT; CDR2 reads YNNKEL (reference sequence). Trimming pared 0 bases from V and 2 bases from J, leaving 11 bases between. The CDR3, as DNA: TGTGCCAGCAGCCAAGATCCTGGGCGTACCTACGAGCAGTACTTC. Translated, it gives CASSQDPGRTYEQYF.

The chain has TRBV6-1 and TRBJ1-2; 7 bases are shared with TRBD1. Germline V gene sequence: CDR1 MNHNS, CDR2 SASEGT. V was clipped by 5 bases and J by 4 bases; unmatched bases: 13. The CDR3 length is 16 residues. The CDR3 sequence is CASSQGGLQGPYGYTF. The CDR3 DNA reads TGTGCCAGCAGTCAAGGGGGCCTACAGGGACCCTATGGCTACACCTTC.

The chain joins TRBV5-4 to TRBJ1-1, with unresolved D. CDR3 size: 15 residues. V lost 0 bases and J lost 0, with 9 bases in between. Germline-derived CDR1 and CDR2 are SGHNT and YYREEE (reference sequence). CDR3 amino acids: CASSLDGRLNTEAFF. The DNA of the CDR3 is TGTGCCAGCAGCTTGGACGGCAGGTTGAACACTGAAGCTTTCTTT.

The chain is built from TRBV7-9 and TRBJ2-5, with TRBD2 as a possible D gene (7 bases). Trimming shortened V by 5 bases and J by 3 bases, and 16 bases separated the two germline ends. Germline V lookup: CDR1 SEHNR, CDR2 FQNEAQ (reference sequence). This CDR3 has 15 amino acids. CDR3 residues: CASSPGRGGKETQYF. The CDR3 DNA reads TGTGCCAGCAGCCCAGGGAGGGGGGGGAAAGAGACCCAGTACTTC.

Here the CDR3 reads CASRHDRRHTEAFF. In DNA form, the CDR3 reads TGTGCCAGCAGACACGACAGGCGACACACTGAAGCTTTCTTT. The V and J genes are TRBV6-5 and TRBJ1-1; a possible D gene is TRBD1 (6 bases). Germline V gene sequence: CDR1 MNHEY, CDR2 SVGAGI. CDR3 length: 14 residues. Trimming stripped 6 bases from V and 3 bases from J, with 14 bases between.

Here the CDR3 DNA reads TGTGCCAGCAGCTTAGTCCTGAGCAATCAGCCCCAGCATTTT. This translates into CASSLVLSNQPQHF. The chain is built from TRBV7-3 and TRBJ1-5; D uncertain. This CDR3 region has 14 residues. V dropped 2 bases and J dropped 1 base, with 6 bases sitting between them. In germline, CDR1 is SGHTA, CDR2 FQGTGA.

The CDR3 region is CASTKQGPYAEAFF. In nucleotides, the CDR3 is TGTGCCAGTACGAAACAGGGGCCTTATGCTGAAGCTTTCTTT. The J gene is TRBJ1-1, the V gene TRBV19; 7 bases match TRBD1. Losses at the gene ends were 7 bases for V and 6 bases for J; bases not matched to a gene: 11. Germline V gene data show CDR1 as LNHDA and CDR2 as SQIVND (reference sequence). The CDR3 is 14 amino acids. Filled out from reference TRBV19 and TRBJ1-1, the complete variable domain reads DGGITQSPKYLFRKEGQNVTLSCEQNLNHDAMYWYRQDPGQGLRLIYYSQIVNDFQKGDIAEGYSVSREKKESFPLTVTSAQKNPTAFYLCASTKQGPYAEAFFGQGTRLTVV.

The chain links TRBV28 to TRBJ2-3; TRBD2 agrees at 12 bases. The V segment lost 5 bases and the J segment 7 bases; nucleotides outside the gene matches: 7. The V gene's germline CDR1 is MDHEN and CDR2 SYDVKM. The CDR3 spans 15 residues. For the CDR3, the DNA is TGTGCCAGCAGTAAGACTAGCGGGGGTTATTATACGCAGTATTTT. It codes for CASSKTSGGYYTQYF. Variable domain in full (rest from reference TRBV28 and TRBJ2-3): DVKVTQSSRYLVKRTGEKVFLECVQDMDHENMFWYRQDPGLGLRLIYFSYDVKMKEKGDIPEGYSVSREKKERFSLILESASTNQTSMYLCASSKTSGGYYTQYFGPGTRLTVL.

This clone has just one count. This chain uses TRBV28 with TRBJ2-7, with a possible D match to TRBD1 (5 bases). Trimming took off 5 bases at V and 4 bases at J, with 12 bases between the two ends. There are 13 residues in the CDR3. CDR1 and CDR2 from the germline V gene are MDHEN and SYDVKM. CDR3 nucleotides: TGTGCCAGCAGTCAGGGATACGAATACGAGCAGTACTTC. As protein: CASSQGYEYEQYF.

V is TRBV27 and J is TRBJ1-1; no firm D call. Germline V CDR1 and CDR2: MNHEY, SMNVEV (reference sequence). Trimming took off 6 bases at V and 3 bases at J, with 20 bases between the two ends. CDR3 length: 16 residues. In DNA form, the CDR3 reads TGTGCCAGCAGCCTATCAGGACCCGCGGGTTACACTGAAGCTTTCTTT. Encoded protein: CASSLSGPAGYTEAFF.

The V gene is TRBV9, the J gene TRBJ2-2; the D gene is possibly TRBD2 (7 bases). The V end lost 3 bases, the J end lost 6 bases, and 12 bases lay between the germline ends. CDR1 is SGDLS, CDR2 YYNGEE, per germline. CDR3 length equals 14 residues. The CDR3 spells CASSALGGAGELFF. The CDR3 bases are TGTGCCAGCAGCGCACTAGGGGGGGCCGGGGAGCTGTTTTTT.

This clone has only one observation. The chain couples TRBV12-3 or TRBV12-4 to TRBJ2-4, with 7 positions matching TRBD2. CDR3 length: 13 residues. V lost 6 bases, J lost 8 bases, and 7 bases stayed unmatched. The CDR3 nucleotides read TGTGCCAGCAGGCCGACTAGCATTGACATTCAGTACTTC. As protein: CASRPTSIDIQYF.

The rearrangement uses TRBV28 and TRBJ2-3; 7 nucleotides align to TRBD2. Germline V gene data show CDR1 as MDHEN and CDR2 as SYDVKM. Germline trimming cut 6 bases from V and 1 base from J; bases unmatched to any gene: 7. The CDR3 covers 15 residues. CDR3 sequence: CASRPSGAGTDTQYF. The CDR3 nucleotides are TGTGCCAGCAGACCTAGCGGAGCGGGCACAGATACGCAGTATTTT.

This clone was seen a single time. The chain has TRBV7-9 and TRBJ2-3; 11 bases fit TRBD1. CDR1 is SEHNR and CDR2 is FQNEAQ in the germline V gene (reference sequence). The CDR3 covers 16 residues. V dropped 5 bases and J dropped 3; count of bases not matched to a gene: 7. This CDR3 is CASSHGQGAPTDTQYF. The CDR3 nucleotides read TGTGCCAGCAGCCATGGACAGGGGGCCCCAACAGATACGCAGTATTTT.

The chain is built from TRBV6-5 and TRBJ1-1, with a possible D match to TRBD1 (6 bases). Trimming shortened V by 5 bases and J by 1 base, and 14 bases separated the two germline ends. The CDR3 extends over 15 amino acids. Looked up from germline, CDR1 is MNHEY and CDR2 is SVGAGI. The CDR3 sequence: CASSPRTDRNTEAFF. For the CDR3, the DNA is TGTGCCAGCAGTCCACGGACAGACAGGAACACTGAAGCTTTCTTT.

DNA of the CDR3: TGTGCCAGCAGCGGTATTAGCGGGGCAAGCACAGATACGCAGTATTTT. Its protein is CASSGISGASTDTQYF. V gene TRBV9 combines with J gene TRBJ2-3; 8 nucleotides align to TRBD2. The CDR3 length is 16 residues. The germline gives CDR1 SGDLS, CDR2 YYNGEE. The trim removed 3 bases at V and 0 bases at J, leaving 6 bases unmatched.

The chain has TRBV15 and TRBJ1-2; D is ambiguous. The length of the CDR3 is 14 residues. The germline gives CDR1 LNHNV, CDR2 YYDKDF (reference sequence). V was cut by 0 bases and J by 3 bases, with 8 bases left in between. The CDR3 loop is CATSRDQGDYGYTF. The CDR3 region has the DNA TGTGCCACCAGCAGAGATCAAGGAGACTATGGCTACACCTTC. Full variable domain (rest looked up from reference TRBV15 and TRBJ1-2): DAMVIQNPRYQVTQFGKPVTLSCSQTLNHNVMYWYQQKSSQAPKLLFHYYDKDFNNEADTPDNFQSRRPNTSFCFLDIRSPGLGDTAMYLCATSRDQGDYGYTFGSGTRLTVV.

The chain couples TRBV28 to TRBJ2-3; 10 nucleotides line up with TRBD1. Germline V gene data show CDR1 as MDHEN and CDR2 as SYDVKM. J gave up 3 bases and V 3 bases, and 6 bases lay outside the gene matches. The CDR3 contains 16 residues. The CDR3 sequence is CASSLNPGQGTDTQYF. The CDR3 bases are TGTGCCAGCAGTTTGAACCCGGGACAGGGGACAGATACGCAGTATTTT.

The V and J genes are TRBV5-1 and TRBJ2-7; 9 nucleotides line up with TRBD2. Germline CDR1 reads SGHRS; CDR2 reads YFSETQ. The CDR3 is 13 residues long. Trimming cost V 4 bases and J 5 bases; bases outside gene matches: 4. CDR3 nucleotides: TGCGCCAGCAGCACAGCGGGAGGCCACGAGCAGTACTTC. Its protein is CASSTAGGHEQYF.

The chain uses TRBV5-5 and TRBJ2-3, with D uncertain. The length of the CDR3 is 14 residues. V lost 7 bases and J lost 1, with 13 bases in between. Germline values: CDR1 SGHKS, CDR2 YYEKEE (reference sequence). For the CDR3, the DNA is TGTGCCAGCGTCCCTCAGGTCGGCACAGATACGCAGTATTTT. Protein sequence: CASVPQVGTDTQYF.

The chain recombines TRBV18 with TRBJ2-2; D remains unclear. Germline CDR1 reads KGHSH; CDR2 reads LQKENI. The CDR3 sequence is 14 residues long. V was cut by 3 bases and J by 3 bases, with 8 bases left in between. The CDR3 DNA reads as TGTGCCAGCTCACCCCGACATGACACCGGGGAGCTGTTTTTT. This sequence encodes CASSPRHDTGELFF.

The V and J genes are TRBV5-1 and TRBJ1-2; D may be TRBD1 (6 bases). V was cut by 2 bases and J by 5 bases, with 25 bases left in between. This CDR3 is 18 amino acids long. Per the germline V gene, CDR1 is SGHRS and CDR2 is YFSETQ. Written as DNA, the CDR3 is TGCGCCAGCAGCTTCTCTGGGGACATACTGCAAGAGGGGTATGGCTACACCTTC. It translates to CASSFSGDILQEGYGYTF.

The chain employs TRBV6-5 and TRBJ2-1; 8 bases line up with TRBD2. Germline V gene sequence: CDR1 MNHEY, CDR2 SVGAGI. V lost 6 bases, J lost 6 bases, and 10 bases stayed unmatched. The CDR3 is made up of 15 amino acids. The CDR3 DNA sequence: TGTGCCAGCAGCCGGGGGGGCGGTCAATCCAATGAGCAGTTCTTC. Translation: CASSRGGGQSNEQFF.

V is TRBV11-3 and J is TRBJ2-1; D possibly corresponds to TRBD1 (5 bases). The germline gives CDR1 SGHNT, CDR2 YENEEA. V was cut by 3 bases and J by 6 bases, with 9 bases left in between. The CDR3 loop spans 13 amino acids. The CDR3: CASSLGRANEQFF. The CDR3 region has the DNA TGTGCCAGCAGCTTGGGCAGGGCCAATGAGCAGTTCTTC.